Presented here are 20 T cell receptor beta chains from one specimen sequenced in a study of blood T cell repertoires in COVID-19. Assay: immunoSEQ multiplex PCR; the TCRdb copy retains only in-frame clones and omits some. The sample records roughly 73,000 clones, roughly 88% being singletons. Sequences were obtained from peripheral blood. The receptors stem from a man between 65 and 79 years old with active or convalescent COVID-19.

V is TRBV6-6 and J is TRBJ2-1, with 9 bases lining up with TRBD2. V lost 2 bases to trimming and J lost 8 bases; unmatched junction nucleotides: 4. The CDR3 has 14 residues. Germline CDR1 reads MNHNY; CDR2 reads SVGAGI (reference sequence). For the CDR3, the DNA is TGTGCCAGCAGTTACGGGACTAGCATCGATGAGCAGTTCTTC. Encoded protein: CASSYGTSIDEQFF.

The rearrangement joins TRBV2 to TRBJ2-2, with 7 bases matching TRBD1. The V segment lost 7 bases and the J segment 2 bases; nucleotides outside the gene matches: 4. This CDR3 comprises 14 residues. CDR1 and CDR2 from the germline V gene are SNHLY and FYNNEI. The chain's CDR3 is CASTRDRNTGELFF. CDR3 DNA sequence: TGTGCCAGCACTCGGGACAGAAACACCGGGGAGCTGTTTTTT. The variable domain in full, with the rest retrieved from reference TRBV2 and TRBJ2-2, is EPEVTQTPSHQVTQMGQEVILRCVPISNHLYFYWYRQILGQKVEFLVSFYNNEISEKSEIFDDQFSVERPDGSNFTLKIRSTKLEDSAMYFCASTRDRNTGELFFGEGSRLTVL.

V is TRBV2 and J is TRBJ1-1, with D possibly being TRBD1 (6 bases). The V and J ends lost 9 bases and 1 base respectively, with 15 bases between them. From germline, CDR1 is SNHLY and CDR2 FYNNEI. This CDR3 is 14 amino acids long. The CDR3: CARSLRGRNTEAFF. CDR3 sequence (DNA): TGTGCCAGAAGCCTCAGGGGCCGGAACACTGAAGCTTTCTTT.

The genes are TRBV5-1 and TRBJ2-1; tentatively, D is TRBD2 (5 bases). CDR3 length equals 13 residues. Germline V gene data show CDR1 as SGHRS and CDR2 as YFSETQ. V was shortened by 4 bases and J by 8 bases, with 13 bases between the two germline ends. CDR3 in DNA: TGCGCCAGCAGCCGCCGGGGTTTGGATGAGCAGTTCTTC. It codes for CASSRRGLDEQFF.

CDR3 sequence reads: CASMRGGPYNEQFF. DNA of the CDR3: TGCGCCAGCATGCGGGGGGGCCCTTACAATGAGCAGTTCTTC. This chain connects TRBV5-1 to TRBJ2-1; 9 bases line up with TRBD2. Per germline, CDR1 SGHRS and CDR2 YFSETQ. This CDR3 has 14 residues. V gave up 6 bases and J gave up 4 bases; unmatched junction bases: 5. Filled out from reference TRBV5-1 and TRBJ2-1, the complete variable domain reads KAGVTQTPRYLIKTRGQQVTLSCSPISGHRSVSWYQQTPGQGLQFLFEYFSETQRNKGNFPGRFSGRQFSNSRSEMNVSTLELGDSALYLCASMRGGPYNEQFFGPGTRLTVL.

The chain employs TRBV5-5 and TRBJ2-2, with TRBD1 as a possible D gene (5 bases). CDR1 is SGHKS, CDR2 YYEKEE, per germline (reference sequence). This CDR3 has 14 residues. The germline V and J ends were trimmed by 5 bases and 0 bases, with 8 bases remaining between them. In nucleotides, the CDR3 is TGTGCCAGCAGGTTAGGGGCGAACACCGGGGAGCTGTTTTTT. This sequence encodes CASRLGANTGELFF.

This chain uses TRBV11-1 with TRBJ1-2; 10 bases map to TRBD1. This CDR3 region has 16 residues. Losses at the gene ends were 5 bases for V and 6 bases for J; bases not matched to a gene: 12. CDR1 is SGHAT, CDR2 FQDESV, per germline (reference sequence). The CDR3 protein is CASSRPGQGPQNGYTF. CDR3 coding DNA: TGTGCCAGCAGCCGCCCGGGACAGGGGCCCCAAAATGGCTACACCTTC.

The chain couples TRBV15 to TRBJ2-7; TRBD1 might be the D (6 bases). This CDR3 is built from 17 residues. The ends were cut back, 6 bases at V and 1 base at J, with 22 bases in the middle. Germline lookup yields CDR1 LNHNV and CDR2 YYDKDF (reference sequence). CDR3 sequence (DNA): TGTGCCACCAGTGGCAGGGGTCTCTTCAGCCCGTCCTACGAGCAGTACTTC. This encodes CATSGRGLFSPSYEQYF.

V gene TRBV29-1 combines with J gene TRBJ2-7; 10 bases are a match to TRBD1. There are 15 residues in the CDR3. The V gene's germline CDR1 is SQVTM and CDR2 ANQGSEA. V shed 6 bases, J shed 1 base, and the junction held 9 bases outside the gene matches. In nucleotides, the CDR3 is TGCAGCGTCCGGGACAGGGGCGGTTCGTCCTACGAGCAGTACTTC. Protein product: CSVRDRGGSSYEQYF.

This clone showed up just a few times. The CDR3 loop reads CASRRLARETQYF. DNA for the CDR3: TGTGCCAGCAGGAGGCTAGCTCGGGAGACCCAGTACTTC. The gene calls are TRBV27 and TRBJ2-5; tentative D call: TRBD2 (5 bases). This CDR3 comprises 13 residues. Germline V lookup: CDR1 MNHEY, CDR2 SMNVEV (reference sequence). V lost 6 bases to trimming and J lost 5 bases, with 13 bases between them.

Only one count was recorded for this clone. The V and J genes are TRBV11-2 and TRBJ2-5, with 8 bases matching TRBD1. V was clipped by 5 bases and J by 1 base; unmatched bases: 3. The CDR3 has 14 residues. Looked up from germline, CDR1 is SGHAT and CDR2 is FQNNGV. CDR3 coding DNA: TGTGCCAGCAGCCGAGGGACAGGCCAAGAGACCCAGTACTTC. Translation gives CASSRGTGQETQYF.

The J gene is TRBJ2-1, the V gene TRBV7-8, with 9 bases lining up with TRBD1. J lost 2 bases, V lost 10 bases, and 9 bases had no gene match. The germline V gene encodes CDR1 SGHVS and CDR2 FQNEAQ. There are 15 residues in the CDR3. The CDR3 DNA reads TGTGCCACACACGGGGGACAGGGCCCCTACAATGAGCAGTTCTTC. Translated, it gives CATHGGQGPYNEQFF.

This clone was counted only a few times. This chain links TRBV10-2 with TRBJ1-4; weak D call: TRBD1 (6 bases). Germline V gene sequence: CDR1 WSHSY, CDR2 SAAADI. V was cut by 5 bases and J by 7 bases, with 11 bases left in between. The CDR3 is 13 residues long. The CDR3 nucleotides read TGCGCCAGCAGTCGGAGCAGGGGTGAAAAACTGTTTTTT. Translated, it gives CASSRSRGEKLFF.

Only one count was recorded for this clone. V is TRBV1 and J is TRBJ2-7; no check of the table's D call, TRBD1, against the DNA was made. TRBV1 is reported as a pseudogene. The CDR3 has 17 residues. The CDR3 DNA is TGCACCAGCAGCCAGGAACCGACGGGACAGAGATACTACGAGCAGTACTTC. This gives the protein CTSSQEPTGQRYYEQYF.

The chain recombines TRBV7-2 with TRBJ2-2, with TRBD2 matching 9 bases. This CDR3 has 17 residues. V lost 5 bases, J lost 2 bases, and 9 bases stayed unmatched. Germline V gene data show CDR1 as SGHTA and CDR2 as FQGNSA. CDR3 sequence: CASSRQAGGYNTGELFF. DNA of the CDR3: TGTGCCAGCAGCCGCCAAGCGGGGGGATATAACACCGGGGAGCTGTTTTTT.

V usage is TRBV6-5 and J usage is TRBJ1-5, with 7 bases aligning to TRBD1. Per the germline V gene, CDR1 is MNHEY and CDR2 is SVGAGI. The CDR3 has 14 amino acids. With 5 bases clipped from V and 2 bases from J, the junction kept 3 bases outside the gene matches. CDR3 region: CASSPDRGNQPQHF. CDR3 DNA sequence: TGTGCCAGCAGTCCCGACAGGGGCAATCAGCCCCAGCATTTT.

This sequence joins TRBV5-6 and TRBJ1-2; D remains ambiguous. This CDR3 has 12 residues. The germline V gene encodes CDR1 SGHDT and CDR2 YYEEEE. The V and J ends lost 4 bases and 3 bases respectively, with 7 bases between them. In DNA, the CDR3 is TGTGCCAGCAGCCTAGACGACTATGGCTACACCTTC. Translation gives CASSLDDYGYTF.

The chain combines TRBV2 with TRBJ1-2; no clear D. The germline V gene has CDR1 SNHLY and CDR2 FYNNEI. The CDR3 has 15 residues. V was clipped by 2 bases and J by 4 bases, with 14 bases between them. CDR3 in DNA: TGTGCCAGCAGTGAAAACAGAAAGCCCTCCTATGGCTACACCTTC. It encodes CASSENRKPSYGYTF.

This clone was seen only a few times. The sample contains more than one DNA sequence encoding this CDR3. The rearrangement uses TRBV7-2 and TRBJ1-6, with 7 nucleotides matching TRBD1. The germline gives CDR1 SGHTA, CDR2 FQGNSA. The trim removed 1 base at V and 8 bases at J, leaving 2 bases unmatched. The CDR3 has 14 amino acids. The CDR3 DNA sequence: TGTGCCAGCAGCTTAGGGGACAGCCATTCACCCCTCCACTTT. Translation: CASSLGDSHSPLHF.

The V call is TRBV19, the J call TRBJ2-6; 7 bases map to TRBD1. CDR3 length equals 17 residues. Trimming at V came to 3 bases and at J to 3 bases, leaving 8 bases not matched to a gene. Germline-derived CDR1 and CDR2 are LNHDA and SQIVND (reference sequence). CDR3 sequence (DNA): TGTGCCAGTAGTATCGGTGACAGGGTCCTTGGGGCCAACGTCCTGACTTTC. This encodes CASSIGDRVLGANVLTF. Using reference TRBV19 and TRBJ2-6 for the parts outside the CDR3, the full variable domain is DGGITQSPKYLFRKEGQNVTLSCEQNLNHDAMYWYRQDPGQGLRLIYYSQIVNDFQKGDIAEGYSVSREKKESFPLTVTSAQKNPTAFYLCASSIGDRVLGANVLTFGAGSRLTVL.